This T cell receptor (beta chain) stems from a study of blood T cell repertoires in COVID-19. Clones were sequenced by immunoSEQ multiplex PCR, and TCRdb holds only the in-frame ones, with some missing. The sample has some 83,000 clones, roughly 80% seen once; the top ten hold 11%. The CDR3 consists of 14 residues. Germline CDR1 is LNHDA and CDR2 is SQIVND (reference sequence). Germline trimming cut 9 bases from V and 4 bases from J; bases unmatched to any gene: 8. The sequenced sample was peripheral blood. This clonotype was obtained from a middle-aged man with acute or convalescent COVID-19. The chain combines TRBV19 with TRBJ2-2; 7 bases line up with TRBD1. CDR3: CARQTGVSTGELFF. The CDR3 DNA sequence: TGTGCCAGACAAACAGGGGTTTCCACCGGGGAGCTGTTTTTT.